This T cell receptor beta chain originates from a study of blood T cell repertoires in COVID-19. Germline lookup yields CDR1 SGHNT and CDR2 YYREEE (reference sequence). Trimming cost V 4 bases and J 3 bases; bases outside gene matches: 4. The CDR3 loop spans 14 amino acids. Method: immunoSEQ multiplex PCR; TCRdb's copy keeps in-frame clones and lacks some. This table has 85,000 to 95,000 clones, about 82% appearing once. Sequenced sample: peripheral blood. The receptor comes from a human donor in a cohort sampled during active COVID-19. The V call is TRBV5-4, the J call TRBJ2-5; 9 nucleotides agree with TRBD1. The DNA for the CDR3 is TGTGCCAGCAGCCTGACAGGGGGAGAAGAGACCCAGTACTTC. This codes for CASSLTGGEETQYF.